The 20 T cell receptor beta chains reported below all come from one sample, sequenced in a study of blood T cell repertoires in COVID-19. Assay: immunoSEQ multiplex PCR; the TCRdb copy retains only in-frame clones and omits some. This table has 85,000 to 120,000 clones, more than 80% appearing once. The specimen was peripheral blood. All receptors derive from a human donor in a cohort sampled during active COVID-19.

V and J are TRBV6-7 and TRBJ1-1; TRBD1 matches at 8 bases. TRBV6-7 is reported as an ORF; its role is uncertain. The CDR3 sequence is 12 residues long. V gave up 6 bases and J gave up 7 bases; unmatched junction bases: 4. The CDR3 DNA is TGTGCCAGCAGCTCCGGGACAGGTGAAGCTTTCTTT. This sequence encodes CASSSGTGEAFF.

This CDR3 is CASSLRGGPDTQYF. Written as DNA, the CDR3 is TGTGCCAGCAGCTTGCGGGGGGGTCCAGATACGCAGTATTTT. The rearrangement links TRBV5-5 to TRBJ2-3; the match to TRBD2 covers 8 bases. The germline gives CDR1 SGHKS, CDR2 YYEKEE (reference sequence). V trimming: 1 base; J trimming: 4 bases; junction bases outside the gene matches: 2. The CDR3 has 14 amino acids. Based on the CDR3 plus reference TRBV5-5 and TRBJ2-3, the full variable domain is DAGVTQSPTHLIKTRGQQVTLRCSPISGHKSVSWYQQVLGQGPQFIFQYYEKEERGRGNFPDRFSARQFPNYSSELNVNALLLGDSALYLCASSLRGGPDTQYFGPGTRLTVL.

This clone was detected once. The rearrangement uses TRBV5-4 and TRBJ1-2; D gene ambiguous. The CDR3 totals 13 residues. V dropped 6 bases and J dropped 6 bases, with 15 bases sitting between them. CDR1 is SGHNT and CDR2 is YYREEE in the germline V gene (reference sequence). CDR3 amino acids: CASTPGGYDGYTF. CDR3 in DNA: TGTGCCAGCACCCCGGGAGGGTATGATGGCTACACCTTC.

The chain couples TRBV6-1 to TRBJ2-2, with 7 bases matching TRBD1. V was pared by 4 bases and J by 2 bases, with 7 bases of the junction left unmatched. The germline gives CDR1 MNHNS, CDR2 SASEGT. The CDR3 spans 16 residues. The CDR3 DNA sequence: TGTGCCAGCAGTGCCCGGTCAGGGGGAAACACCGGGGAGCTGTTTTTT. Residues: CASSARSGGNTGELFF.

This clone was recorded only once. J is TRBJ2-3 and V is TRBV5-1; D is possibly TRBD2 (6 bases). V lost 0 bases to trimming and J lost 6 bases, with 11 bases between them. Germline values: CDR1 SGHRS, CDR2 YFSETQ. The CDR3 has 14 residues. The CDR3 loop is CASSLGPGGDTQYF. In DNA, the CDR3 is TGCGCCAGCAGCTTGGGTCCTGGGGGGGATACGCAGTATTTT.

The chain uses TRBV5-8 and TRBJ1-2; D gene unclear. Germline CDR1 reads SGHTS; CDR2 reads YDEGEE. Deletions cut 1 base from V and 2 bases from J, with 6 bases between. The length of the CDR3 is 13 residues. In DNA, the CDR3 is TGTGCCAGCAGCTTGTTAGTCAACTATGGCTACACCTTC. Translated, it gives CASSLLVNYGYTF.

This chain joins TRBV6-6 and TRBJ2-7, with 7 bases identical to TRBD2. CDR3 length equals 14 residues. V was pared by 2 bases and J by 0 bases, with 1 base of the junction left unmatched. CDR1 and CDR2 (germline): MNHNY, SVGAGI (reference sequence). CDR3 sequence reads: CASSYGGVSYEQYF. In DNA, the CDR3 is TGTGCCAGCAGTTACGGGGGGGTCTCCTACGAGCAGTACTTC.

The chain recombines TRBV4-3 with TRBJ1-5; D not certain. Between the trimmed V and J ends, which lost 0 bases and 0 bases, there was a span of 6 bases. In germline, CDR1 is LGHNA, CDR2 YSLEER. This CDR3 has 15 residues. CDR3 coding DNA: TGCGCCAGCAGCCAAGATGTCGGTAGCAATCAGCCCCAGCATTTT. Amino acid sequence: CASSQDVGSNQPQHF.

The V and J genes are TRBV2 and TRBJ2-7; perhaps TRBD1 as D (5 bases). V shed 7 bases and J shed 2 bases, with 15 bases lying between them. The CDR3 consists of 14 residues. CDR1 and CDR2 (germline): SNHLY, FYNNEI. The CDR3 loop reads CASMDHRLAYEQYF. CDR3 DNA sequence: TGTGCCAGCATGGATCACAGGCTAGCCTACGAGCAGTACTTC.

This clone was picked up a small number of times. The J gene is TRBJ1-1, the V gene TRBV5-1; 7 bases map to TRBD1. This CDR3 region has 15 residues. The germline gives CDR1 SGHRS, CDR2 YFSETQ. The ends lost 3 bases at V and 1 base at J; junction bases unmatched: 6. Here the CDR3 reads CASSSTGQPNTEAFF. CDR3 in DNA: TGCGCCAGCAGCTCTACGGGACAGCCGAACACTGAAGCTTTCTTT.

The chain employs TRBV11-2 and TRBJ2-3; D is undetermined. The length of the CDR3 is 12 residues. Germline CDR1 SGHAT, CDR2 FQNNGV. The germline V and J ends were trimmed by 4 bases and 4 bases, with 6 bases remaining between them. CDR3 DNA: TGTGCCAGCAGCTACCTACCAGATACGCAGTATTTT. Translating gives CASSYLPDTQYF.

The chain has TRBV7-2 and TRBJ2-7; TRBD1 agrees at 9 bases. Per germline, CDR1 SGHTA and CDR2 FQGNSA. V trimming: 5 bases; J trimming: 0 bases; junction bases outside the gene matches: 2. The CDR3 has 14 amino acids. CDR3 loop: CASSADRGSYEQYF. The CDR3 DNA is TGTGCCAGCAGCGCGGACAGGGGCTCCTACGAGCAGTACTTC.

V usage is TRBV5-4 and J usage is TRBJ1-1, with 9 bases matching TRBD1. The junction had 9 bases not matched to a gene; V was cut back by 3 bases and J by 6 bases. Germline-derived CDR1 and CDR2 are SGHNT and YYREEE (reference sequence). The CDR3 spans 15 residues. CDR3 protein: CASSSVRQGESEAFF. DNA for the CDR3: TGTGCCAGCAGCTCGGTGCGACAGGGGGAATCTGAAGCTTTCTTT.

V and J are TRBV23-1 and TRBJ1-2; D remains unclear. TRBV23-1 counts as an open reading frame of uncertain function. The CDR3 runs 16 residues. V lost 2 bases and J 5 bases, leaving 18 bases between the germline ends. This CDR3 is CASSQRAEEAAYGYTF. CDR3 nucleotide sequence: TGCGCCAGCAGTCAAAGGGCGGAGGAGGCGGCGTATGGCTACACCTTC.

The J gene is TRBJ2-3, the V gene TRBV19; the match to TRBD2 covers 7 bases. Germline lookup yields CDR1 LNHDA and CDR2 SQIVND (reference sequence). This CDR3 has 13 amino acids. Losses at the gene ends were 9 bases for V and 2 bases for J; bases not matched to a gene: 5. As DNA, the CDR3 is TGTGCCAGCAGGGACTACTCCACAGATACGCAGTATTTT. It encodes CASRDYSTDTQYF. Complete variable domain (other parts from reference TRBV19 and TRBJ2-3): DGGITQSPKYLFRKEGQNVTLSCEQNLNHDAMYWYRQDPGQGLRLIYYSQIVNDFQKGDIAEGYSVSREKKESFPLTVTSAQKNPTAFYLCASRDYSTDTQYFGPGTRLTVL.

This clone was seen a single time. For the CDR3, the DNA is TGTGCCAGCATAGAGGACAGGGCAAATGAGCAGTTCTTC. Residues: CASIEDRANEQFF. The chain carries TRBV9 and TRBJ2-1; 8 bases align to TRBD1. The length of the CDR3 is 13 residues. CDR1 is SGDLS, CDR2 YYNGEE, per germline. The trim removed 6 bases at V and 7 bases at J, leaving 6 bases unmatched.

This chain joins TRBV7-9 and TRBJ2-2, with 8 bases identical to TRBD1. Germline assignment: CDR1 SEHNR and CDR2 FQNEAQ (reference sequence). After removal of 3 bases from V and 5 bases from J, the junction contained 5 bases not matched to a gene. This CDR3 contains 15 residues. In DNA, the CDR3 is TGTGCCAGCAGCTTCCTACAGGGGGGTACCGGGGAGCTGTTTTTT. Translating gives CASSFLQGGTGELFF.

The chain is built from TRBV27 and TRBJ1-6, with 7 bases aligning to TRBD1. CDR1 and CDR2 from the germline V gene are MNHEY and SMNVEV (reference sequence). The junction had 9 bases not matched to a gene; V was cut back by 6 bases and J by 7 bases. The CDR3 is made up of 15 amino acids. The CDR3 loop reads CASRVQGVENSPLHF. The DNA of the CDR3 is TGTGCCAGCAGAGTCCAGGGGGTCGAAAATTCACCCCTCCACTTT.

The gene calls are TRBV5-4 and TRBJ2-3, with TRBD1 matching over 8 bases. CDR3 length: 15 residues. In germline, CDR1 is SGHNT, CDR2 YYREEE (reference sequence). Losses at the gene ends were 2 bases for V and 1 base for J; bases not matched to a gene: 3. This chain's CDR3 is CASSFAGQGTDTQYF. The CDR3 DNA is TGTGCCAGCAGCTTTGCGGGACAGGGCACAGATACGCAGTATTTT.

This clone is a singleton in its sample. The chain recombines TRBV27 with TRBJ2-3; the match to TRBD2 covers 7 bases. Germline assignment: CDR1 MNHEY and CDR2 SMNVEV (reference sequence). J lost 2 bases, V lost 3 bases, and 5 bases had no gene match. CDR3 size: 15 residues. The CDR3 sequence is CASSLLGGVTDTQYF. As DNA, the CDR3 is TGTGCCAGCAGTTTGTTGGGGGGGGTCACAGATACGCAGTATTTT.